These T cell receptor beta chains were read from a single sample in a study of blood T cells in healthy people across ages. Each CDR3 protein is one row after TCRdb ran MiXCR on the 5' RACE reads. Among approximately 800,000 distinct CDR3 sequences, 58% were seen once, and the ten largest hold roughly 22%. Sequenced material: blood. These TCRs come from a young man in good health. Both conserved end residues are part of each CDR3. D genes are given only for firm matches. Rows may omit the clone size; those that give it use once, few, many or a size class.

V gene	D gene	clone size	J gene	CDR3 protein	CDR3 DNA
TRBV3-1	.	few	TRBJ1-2	CASTRHGDYGYTF	TGTGCCAGCACCCGTCATGGGGACTATGGCTACACCTTC
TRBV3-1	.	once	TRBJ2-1	CASSQERGPDNEQFF	TGTGCCAGCAGCCAAGAGCGGGGGCCAGACAATGAGCAGTTCTTC
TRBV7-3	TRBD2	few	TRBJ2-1	CASSLNPAGVWFF	TGTGCCAGCAGCTTAAATCCAGCGGGAGTTTGGTTCTTC
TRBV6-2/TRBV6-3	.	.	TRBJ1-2	CASRPGAHGYTF	TGTGCCAGCAGGCCAGGGGCGCATGGCTACACCTTC
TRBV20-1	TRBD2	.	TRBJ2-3	CSASTLLAVTDTQYF	TGCAGTGCTAGCACCCTACTAGCGGTCACAGATACGCAGTATTTT
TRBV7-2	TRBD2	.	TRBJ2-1	CASSPSRASGANEQFF	TGTGCCAGCAGCCCCAGCAGGGCTAGCGGGGCCAATGAGCAGTTCTTC
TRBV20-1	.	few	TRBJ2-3	CSAREVTDTQYF	TGCAGTGCTAGGGAAGTCACAGATACGCAGTATTTT
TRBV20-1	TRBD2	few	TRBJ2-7	CSATGTSGRYEQYF	TGCAGTGCTACAGGGACTAGCGGGAGGTACGAGCAGTACTTC
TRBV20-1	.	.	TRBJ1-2	CSARGPLGGYTF	TGCAGTGCTAGGGGTCCTCTGGGTGGCTACACCTTC
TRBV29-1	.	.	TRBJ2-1	CSDVGGTLDNEQFF	TGCAGCGACGTTGGCGGGACTTTAGACAATGAGCAGTTCTTC
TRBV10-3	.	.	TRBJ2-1	CAISVLRNEQFF	TGTGCCATCAGTGTTTTGCGGAATGAGCAGTTCTTC
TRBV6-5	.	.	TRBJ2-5	CASSYSIGPETQYF	TGTGCCAGCAGTTACTCGATCGGGCCGGAGACCCAGTACTTC
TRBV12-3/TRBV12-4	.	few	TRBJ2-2	CASNSGNTGELFF	TGTGCCAGCAACTCCGGGAACACCGGGGAGCTGTTTTTT
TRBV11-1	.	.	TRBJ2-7	CASSLSGVGNEQYF	TGTGCCAGCAGCTTATCAGGGGTTGGCAATGAGCAGTACTTC
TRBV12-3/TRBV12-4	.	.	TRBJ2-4	CASSLAAFSGIQYF	TGTGCCAGCAGTTTAGCGGCCTTCTCCGGAATTCAGTACTTC
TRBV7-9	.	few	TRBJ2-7	CASSRTVPGSYEQYF	TGTGCCAGCAGCCGGACCGTCCCCGGGAGCTACGAGCAGTACTTC
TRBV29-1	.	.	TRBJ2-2	CSGRTAYTGELFF	TGCAGCGGAAGGACAGCTTACACCGGGGAGCTGTTTTTT
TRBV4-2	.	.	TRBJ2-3	CASSPDVYTDTQYF	TGTGCCAGCAGCCCGGACGTCTACACAGATACGCAGTATTTT
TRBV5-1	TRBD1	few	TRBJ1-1	CASSLSTGYGTEAFF	TGCGCCAGCAGCCTCTCGACAGGGTACGGCACTGAAGCTTTCTTT
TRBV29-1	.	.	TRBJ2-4	CSVNTGNIQYF	TGCAGCGTTAACACAGGGAACATTCAGTACTTC
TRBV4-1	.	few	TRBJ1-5	CASSLLQGYSNQPQHF	TGCGCCAGCAGCCTATTACAGGGTTATAGCAATCAGCCCCAGCATTTT
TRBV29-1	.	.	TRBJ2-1	CSIFYGEQFF	TGCAGCATTTTCTACGGTGAGCAGTTCTTC
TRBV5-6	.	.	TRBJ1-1	CASSLLVQGQNTEAFF	TGTGCCAGCAGCTTGTTGGTACAGGGACAGAACACTGAAGCTTTCTTT
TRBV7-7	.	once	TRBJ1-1	CASSLDRQGRPAFF	TGTGCTAGCAGCTTAGACCGGCAGGGTAGGCCGGCTTTCTTT